What follows are 10 T cell receptor beta chains derived from one specimen sequenced in a study of blood T cell repertoires in COVID-19. Method: immunoSEQ multiplex PCR; TCRdb's copy keeps in-frame clones and lacks some. The data contain about 300,000 clones, around 92% of them seen just once; the ten biggest clones take up less than 2%. Sequencing input: peripheral blood. The source is a woman in her twenties or thirties with COVID-19, enrolled during active disease.

V gene TRBV7-6 combines with J gene TRBJ1-2, with D unclear. Trimming took off 5 bases at V and 6 bases at J, with 22 bases between the two ends. CDR3 size: 16 residues. Germline CDR1 is SGHVS and CDR2 is FNYEAQ. The CDR3 DNA sequence: TGTGCCAGCAGCCCGACTAATTTAAGCCCCGCGGATGGCTACACCTTC. Translation: CASSPTNLSPADGYTF.

This chain joins TRBV28 and TRBJ1-2; unclear D gene. The CDR3 sequence is 11 residues long. Trimming stripped 2 bases from V and 7 bases from J, with 5 bases between. Germline lookup yields CDR1 MDHEN and CDR2 SYDVKM. This CDR3 reads CASSLPGGYTF. As DNA, the CDR3 is TGTGCCAGCAGTTTACCCGGTGGCTACACCTTC.

The gene calls are TRBV3-1 (or the pseudogene TRBV3-2) and TRBJ2-1, with TRBD2 matching over 11 bases. Germline CDR1 LGHDT, CDR2 YNNKEL (reference sequence). This CDR3 has 18 residues. J gave up 7 bases and V 1 base, and 12 bases lay outside the gene matches. The DNA for the CDR3 is TGTGCCAGCAGCCAAGTGCGGCTAGCGGGGGGAATAGGGAATGAGCAGTTCTTC. Protein sequence: CASSQVRLAGGIGNEQFF.

The chain couples TRBV9 to TRBJ1-1; tentative D call: TRBD1 (5 bases). The CDR3 runs 13 residues. The V end lost 4 bases, the J end lost 6 bases, and 13 bases lay between the germline ends. Per the germline V gene, CDR1 is SGDLS and CDR2 is YYNGEE. The CDR3 DNA follows: TGTGCCAGCAGCCCGGGGGTGGGTCCTGAAGCTTTCTTT. Protein sequence: CASSPGVGPEAFF.

The rearrangement uses TRBV15 and TRBJ2-1; 8 nucleotides align to TRBD1. Germline-derived CDR1 and CDR2 are LNHNV and YYDKDF (reference sequence). The trim removed 8 bases at V and 7 bases at J, leaving 4 bases unmatched. The CDR3 extends over 12 amino acids. For the CDR3, the DNA is TGTGCCACCGGGACAGGATATAATGAGCAGTTCTTC. It yields the protein CATGTGYNEQFF. Complete variable domain (other parts from reference TRBV15 and TRBJ2-1): DAMVIQNPRYQVTQFGKPVTLSCSQTLNHNVMYWYQQKSSQAPKLLFHYYDKDFNNEADTPDNFQSRRPNTSFCFLDIRSPGLGDTAMYLCATGTGYNEQFFGPGTRLTVL.

The genes are TRBV18 and TRBJ2-5, with D possibly TRBD2 on 6 matching bases. There are 13 residues in the CDR3. Deletions cut 4 bases from V and 5 bases from J, with 11 bases between. Germline-derived CDR1 and CDR2 are KGHSH and LQKENI. The CDR3 DNA reads TGTGCCAGCTCACAAACAGGAGGGGAGACCCAGTACTTC. Protein sequence: CASSQTGGETQYF.

V usage is TRBV12-3 or TRBV12-4 and J usage is TRBJ1-1; D gene ambiguous. Deletions cut 6 bases from V and 1 base from J, with 9 bases between. This CDR3 has 13 residues. This chain's CDR3 is CASSPPKNTEAFF. CDR3 bases: TGTGCCAGCAGCCCCCCTAAGAACACTGAAGCTTTCTTT.

This clone has at least ten counts. The gene calls are TRBV3-1 (or the pseudogene TRBV3-2) and TRBJ2-1, with TRBD2 identical over 10 bases. The CDR3 has 16 residues. Losses at the gene ends were 3 bases for V and 7 bases for J; bases not matched to a gene: 9. The germline V gene encodes CDR1 LGHDT and CDR2 YNNKEL (reference sequence). This chain's CDR3 is CASSHPLAGAGNEQFF. In DNA form, the CDR3 reads TGTGCCAGCAGCCACCCCCTAGCGGGGGCTGGGAATGAGCAGTTCTTC.

The rearrangement uses TRBV7-6 and TRBJ2-3; D call uncertain. The CDR3 runs to 12 residues. Trimming pared 4 bases from V and 2 bases from J, leaving 4 bases between. The germline V gene encodes CDR1 SGHVS and CDR2 FNYEAQ. The CDR3 reads CASSSSTDTQYF. The CDR3, as DNA: TGTGCCAGCAGCTCCTCCACAGATACGCAGTATTTT.

V and J are TRBV2 and TRBJ1-4; TRBD1 might be the D (6 bases). CDR3 length equals 16 residues. V lost 3 bases and J lost 10, with 21 bases in between. CDR1 and CDR2 from the germline V gene are SNHLY and FYNNEI. CDR3: CASSDFKGTLKGKLFF. The CDR3 nucleotides are TGTGCCAGCAGTGATTTTAAGGGGACATTAAAGGGAAAACTGTTTTTT.